The 13 T cell receptor beta chains below all came from one sample that was sequenced in a study of technical replicates of blood from a handful of donors. The assay was immunoSEQ multiplex PCR, and TCRdb's table has in-frame clones only and misses some. The table includes fewer than 85,000 clones, about nine tenths detected once. The sequenced sample was T cells isolated from PBMCs. The receptors come from a human donor in good health.

This rearrangement joins TRBV2 to TRBJ1-1, with 7 nucleotides matching TRBD1. V lost 6 bases to trimming and J lost 4 bases; unmatched junction nucleotides: 8. Germline loops: CDR1 SNHLY, CDR2 FYNNEI. CDR3 length equals 14 residues. This CDR3 reads CASRTPGGSTEAFF. The CDR3 DNA reads as TGTGCCAGCAGGACTCCAGGGGGGAGCACTGAAGCTTTCTTT.

V is TRBV5-1 and J is TRBJ1-2; D is ambiguous. Trimming stripped 2 bases from V and 11 bases from J, with 22 bases between. The V gene's germline CDR1 is SGHRS and CDR2 YFSETQ. The CDR3 loop spans 15 amino acids. The CDR3 protein is CASSFMLAGQLRYTF. CDR3 coding DNA: TGCGCCAGCAGCTTTATGCTTGCGGGCCAGCTTCGATACACCTTC.

This chain's CDR3 is CASSPRTSGTTDTQYF. The CDR3 DNA follows: TGTGCCAGCAGCCCGAGGACTAGCGGAACCACAGATACGCAGTATTTT. V usage is TRBV4-2 and J usage is TRBJ2-3, with 10 bases fitting TRBD2. The CDR3 is 16 amino acids. With V trimmed by 4 bases and J by 2 bases, 6 bases remained unmatched. Germline-derived CDR1 and CDR2 are LGHNA and YNFKEQ.

This clone was detected only once. V gene TRBV18 combines with J gene TRBJ2-1; 10 bases are shared with TRBD2. V lost 4 bases and J lost 6; bases outside the gene matches: 6. This CDR3 has 15 residues. The germline V gene encodes CDR1 KGHSH and CDR2 LQKENI. CDR3 residues: CASSLFPSGSNEQFF. The CDR3 nucleotides are TGTGCCAGCTCACTTTTTCCTAGCGGGAGCAATGAGCAGTTCTTC. Combining the CDR3 with reference TRBV18 and TRBJ2-1 gives the whole variable domain NAGVMQNPRHLVRRRGQEARLRCSPMKGHSHVYWYRQLPEEGLKFMVYLQKENIIDESGMPKERFSAEFPKEGPSILRIQQVVRGDSAAYFCASSLFPSGSNEQFFGPGTRLTVL.

The rearrangement uses TRBV28 and TRBJ2-3; 7 nucleotides match TRBD2. Germline lookup yields CDR1 MDHEN and CDR2 SYDVKM. Trimming took 2 bases from V and 2 from J; bases not matched to a gene: 13. The CDR3 contains 18 residues. The CDR3 sequence is CASSLSTPLAASTDTQYF. CDR3 DNA sequence: TGTGCCAGCAGTTTAAGTACACCCCTAGCGGCCTCCACAGATACGCAGTATTTT.

The chain employs TRBV7-6 and TRBJ2-1; 10 bases align to TRBD2. The germline V gene has CDR1 SGHVS and CDR2 FNYEAQ. Germline trimming cut 5 bases from V and 7 bases from J; bases unmatched to any gene: 8. The CDR3 loop spans 15 amino acids. The CDR3 DNA reads TGTGCCAGCAGCGACAAAGCGGGAGGGCAAAATGAGCAGTTCTTC. Translating it yields CASSDKAGGQNEQFF.

The rearrangement links TRBV6-1 to TRBJ1-3; unclear D gene. The V and J ends lost 2 bases and 1 base respectively, with 9 bases between them. CDR1 and CDR2 (germline): MNHNS, SASEGT. The CDR3 contains 15 residues. The CDR3 DNA follows: TGTGCCAGCAGTGAAATTTCGGGATCTGGAAACACCATATATTTT. It specifies CASSEISGSGNTIYF.

The chain is built from TRBV6-5 and TRBJ1-1; D gene ambiguous. The CDR3 has 11 residues. V shed 6 bases and J shed 5 bases, with 7 bases lying between them. Germline CDR1 and CDR2: MNHEY and SVGAGI. The CDR3 region is CASSRQTEAFF. CDR3 coding DNA: TGTGCCAGCAGCCGTCAGACTGAAGCTTTCTTT.

The V gene is TRBV5-6, the J gene TRBJ2-2; possible D gene TRBD2, 5 bases. Between the trimmed V and J ends, which lost 0 bases and 6 bases, there was a span of 15 bases. The V gene's germline CDR1 is SGHDT and CDR2 YYEEEE. CDR3 size: 16 residues. This chain's CDR3 is CASSLVLDWRPGELFF. CDR3 nucleotide sequence: TGTGCCAGCAGCTTGGTCTTGGACTGGAGGCCCGGGGAGCTGTTTTTT.

This clone was detected once. V gene TRBV5-1 combines with J gene TRBJ2-1, with 7 nucleotides matching TRBD1. V trimming: 4 bases; J trimming: 10 bases; junction bases outside the gene matches: 8. CDR1 and CDR2 from the germline V gene are SGHRS and YFSETQ. The CDR3 covers 13 residues. This chain's CDR3 is CASSPQQGLEQFF. The CDR3 DNA reads as TGCGCCAGCAGCCCACAACAGGGGCTCGAGCAGTTCTTC. Together with reference TRBV5-1 and TRBJ2-1, the CDR3 gives the full variable domain: KAGVTQTPRYLIKTRGQQVTLSCSPISGHRSVSWYQQTPGQGLQFLFEYFSETQRNKGNFPGRFSGRQFSNSRSEMNVSTLELGDSALYLCASSPQQGLEQFFGPGTRLTVL.

The J gene is TRBJ2-7, the V gene TRBV7-6, with TRBD2 matching 8 bases. The junction had 13 bases not matched to a gene; V was cut back by 5 bases and J by 7 bases. The CDR3 is made up of 15 amino acids. Germline V gene sequence: CDR1 SGHVS, CDR2 FNYEAQ. The CDR3 DNA reads TGTGCCAGCAGCGTACTAGCGGAGAGACAGGAAGAGCAGTACTTC. Translated, it gives CASSVLAERQEEQYF.

This sequence joins TRBV29-1 and TRBJ1-1, with TRBD1 matching 8 bases. The CDR3 is 10 amino acids. Germline CDR1 reads SQVTM; CDR2 reads ANQGSEA. J lost 8 bases, V lost 7 bases, and 3 bases had no gene match. The CDR3 DNA reads as TGCAGCGGGGGACAGGCCGAAGCTTTCTTT. Its protein is CSGGQAEAFF.

The J gene is TRBJ2-7, the V gene TRBV6-6, with D possibly TRBD1 on 6 matching bases. The CDR3 covers 12 residues. The germline V and J ends were trimmed by 4 bases and 7 bases, with 11 bases remaining between them. Germline CDR1 is MNHNY and CDR2 is SVGAGI (reference sequence). CDR3 residues: CASSLGGMEQYF. CDR3 nucleotides: TGTGCCAGCAGTTTAGGGGGAATGGAGCAGTACTTC.